This entry is about one TCR beta chain. Its specificity is not known. This sample was included in a study of blood T cells in healthy people across ages. Study-wide results and caveats: Researchers judged that diversity estimates from one million T cells fell short of true values.

A sample-barcoded 5' primer and a J-beta primer mix were used in a second PCR of roughly 6 to 12 cycles. TCRdb reanalysed the 5' RACE reads using MiXCR and keeps one entry per CDR3 protein. The sample has fewer than 800,000 distinct CDR3 sequences; more than 40% are singletons. Germline CDR1 reads SGHTA; CDR2 reads FQGNSA. The CDR3 covers 14 residues. The V end was cut by 5 bases, the J end by 8 bases, with 16 bases between. Isolation recovered at least 6.5 million PBMCs from every sample. The origin of this receptor is a woman aged 55-75 years in good health. Material: blood. The chain combines TRBV7-2 with TRBJ1-5; D uncertain. The CDR3 DNA reads TGTGCCAGCAGCCCAGGAGGCACTCCGGAGCCCCAGCATTTT. It translates to CASSPGGTPEPQHF.